This T cell receptor (beta chain) was obtained from a study of CD8+ T cells in alopecia areata. About the research overall: Patients given treatment had severity scored by the percentage of scalp area affected.

Extracted RNA was reverse transcribed into cDNA, the sequencing template. The protocol was immunoSEQ multiplex PCR, while the TCRdb copy is restricted to in-frame clones and leaves out a portion. The sample includes around 300,000 clones, around three fifths of them seen just once. The treatment was: oral pan-JAK inhibitor, 5-10 mg twice daily. The sequencing used CD4+ T cells sorted from blood, collected at week 52, from a patient treated with tofacitinib. This clonotype was obtained from a human donor with alopecia areata.

Written as DNA, the CDR3 is TGTGCTAGTGGTCTTCAAGGGTGGCAGCCCCAGCATTTT. This sequence encodes CASGLQGWQPQHF. The V call is TRBV12-5, the J call TRBJ1-5; D remains unclear. The CDR3 runs to 13 residues. Trimming pared 5 bases from V and 7 bases from J, leaving 12 bases between. Germline CDR1 LGHNT, CDR2 FRNRAP.